This is a list of T cell receptor beta chains from one sample in a study of Graves' ophthalmopathy and Graves' hyperthyroidism. Using its own MiXCR run on the multiplex PCR reads, TCRdb lists one record per CDR3 protein. The sample has over a million distinct CDR3 sequences; about 36% are singletons. The sample taken for sequencing was peripheral blood or thyroid tissue (not recorded which). These receptors originate from an adult man with Graves' hyperthyroidism. Both conserved end residues are part of each CDR3. The D gene is left open where the match is weak. Rows may omit the clone size; those that give it use once, few, many or a size class.

J: TRBJ1-1; V: TRBV10-3; size: many; D: .; CDR3: CAIRSGWTEAFF; DNA: TGTGCCATCAGATCAGGGTGGACTGAAGCTTTCTTT
J: TRBJ2-5; V: TRBV5-1; size: many; D: TRBD1; CDR3: CASRTGIQETQYF; DNA: TGCGCCAGCAGGACAGGGATTCAAGAGACCCAGTACTTC
J: TRBJ2-2; V: TRBV2; size: many; D: .; CDR3: CASSYGTDNTGELFF; DNA: TGTGCCAGCAGTTACGGGACGGATAACACCGGGGAGCTGTTTTTT
J: TRBJ2-5; V: TRBV7-7; size: many; D: .; CDR3: CASSLAAMETQYF; DNA: TGTGCCAGCAGCTTAGCCGCCATGGAGACCCAGTACTTC
J: TRBJ2-5; V: TRBV15; size: .; D: .; CDR3: CATSQAQPVETQYF; DNA: TGTGCCACCAGCCAAGCCCAGCCAGTGGAGACCCAGTACTTC
J: TRBJ1-2; V: TRBV11-2; size: many; D: .; CDR3: CASSLVSIPYGYTF; DNA: TGTGCCAGCAGCTTAGTTTCTATTCCGTATGGCTACACCTTC
J: TRBJ2-7; V: TRBV20-1; size: few; D: .; CDR3: CSAREPLGEQYF; DNA: TGCAGTGCTAGGGAGCCCCTAGGCGAGCAGTACTTC
J: TRBJ1-2; V: TRBV9; size: few; D: .; CDR3: CASSVTGGYTF; DNA: TGTGCCAGCAGCGTTACAGGGGGCTACACCTTC
J: TRBJ2-7; V: TRBV20-1; size: many; D: .; CDR3: CSAIQTETSYEQYF; DNA: TGCAGTGCAATCCAGACAGAAACCTCCTACGAGCAGTACTTC
J: TRBJ1-2; V: TRBV11-1; size: .; D: .; CDR3: CASSPRIDYGYTF; DNA: TGTGCCAGCAGCCCCAGGATTGACTATGGCTACACCTTC
J: TRBJ2-7; V: TRBV12-3/TRBV12-4; size: many; D: TRBD1; CDR3: CASSPDRGGREQYF; DNA: TGTGCCAGCAGCCCGGACAGGGGAGGACGAGAGCAGTACTTC
J: TRBJ1-5; V: TRBV20-1; size: many; D: .; CDR3: CSARSSPGHQPQHF; DNA: TGCAGTGCTAGGTCATCGCCGGGCCATCAGCCCCAGCATTTT
J: TRBJ1-6; V: TRBV7-2; size: .; D: .; CDR3: CASSFGVADDSPLHF; DNA: TGTGCCAGCAGCTTTGGCGTTGCGGATGATTCACCCCTCCACTTT
J: TRBJ1-1; V: TRBV9; size: .; D: TRBD1; CDR3: CASSPRDSSFWNTEAFF; DNA: TGTGCCAGCTCACCGCGGGACAGTAGCTTCTGGAACACTGAAGCTTTCTTT
J: TRBJ1-1; V: TRBV6-5; size: .; D: .; CDR3: CASRARENTEAFF; DNA: TGTGCCAGCAGAGCCAGGGAGAACACTGAAGCTTTCTTT
J: TRBJ1-2; V: TRBV7-2; size: .; D: .; CDR3: CASSPDWGEARSAGYTF; DNA: TGTGCCAGCAGCCCAGACTGGGGTGAAGCGCGGTCGGCAGGCTACACCTTC
J: TRBJ2-6; V: TRBV7-2; size: many; D: TRBD1; CDR3: CASSYHRDRDTGANVLTF; DNA: TGTGCCAGCAGCTACCATCGGGACAGGGATACGGGGGCCAACGTCCTGACTTTC
J: TRBJ1-5; V: TRBV28; size: .; D: .; CDR3: CASKSPGPDFLGQPQHF; DNA: TGTGCCAGCAAGAGCCCGGGACCGGACTTTCTGGGTCAGCCCCAGCATTTT
J: TRBJ2-2; V: TRBV19; size: many; D: .; CDR3: CASSNTGTHTGELFF; DNA: TGTGCCAGTAGTAACACAGGGACCCACACCGGGGAGCTGTTTTTT
J: TRBJ1-1; V: TRBV3-1; size: many; D: .; CDR3: CASYGRWDGEAFF; DNA: TGTGCCAGCTATGGCAGGTGGGATGGTGAAGCTTTCTTT
J: TRBJ2-7; V: TRBV20-1; size: few; D: .; CDR3: CSGFGRESYEQYF; DNA: TGCAGTGGCTTCGGGCGAGAGTCATACGAGCAGTACTTC
J: TRBJ2-7; V: TRBV10-3; size: .; D: TRBD1; CDR3: CAAGRDRGYEQYF; DNA: TGTGCCGCAGGCCGGGACAGGGGCTACGAGCAGTACTTC
J: TRBJ1-5; V: TRBV12-3/TRBV12-4; size: .; D: .; CDR3: CASSEGEFGPQHF; DNA: TGTGCCAGCAGTGAAGGGGAATTTGGGCCCCAGCATTTT
J: TRBJ2-7; V: TRBV7-2; size: many; D: TRBD1; CDR3: CASSFGTGWIYEQYF; DNA: TGTGCCAGCAGCTTCGGGACAGGGTGGATCTACGAGCAGTACTTC
J: TRBJ2-7; V: TRBV18; size: few; D: .; CDR3: CASSPFGGGQQYF; DNA: TGTGCCAGCTCACCATTCGGCGGAGGGCAGCAGTACTTC
J: TRBJ2-7; V: TRBV5-1; size: few; D: .; CDR3: CASSLGGGTRLPYEQYF; DNA: TGCGCCAGCAGCTTGGGTGGGGGGACACGCCTTCCCTACGAGCAGTACTTC
J: TRBJ2-7; V: TRBV20-1; size: many; D: TRBD1; CDR3: CSAKTGVYEQYF; DNA: TGCAGTGCTAAGACAGGGGTGTACGAGCAGTACTTC
J: TRBJ1-5; V: TRBV12-3/TRBV12-4; size: .; D: .; CDR3: CASSQPGPLGGQPQHF; DNA: TGTGCCAGCAGTCAGCCCGGACCGCTTGGCGGTCAGCCCCAGCATTTT
J: TRBJ1-5; V: TRBV19; size: few; D: TRBD1; CDR3: CAWSGQGGSNQPQHF; DNA: TGTGCCTGGAGCGGACAGGGGGGGAGCAATCAGCCCCAGCATTTT
J: TRBJ2-7; V: TRBV7-9; size: many; D: TRBD1; CDR3: CASSLALGTGTYEQYF; DNA: TGTGCCAGCAGCTTAGCTCTAGGGACAGGGACGTACGAGCAGTACTTC
J: TRBJ1-6; V: TRBV9; size: few; D: .; CDR3: CASSAQGSSYNSPLHF; DNA: TGTGCCAGCAGCGCTCAGGGGAGCTCCTATAATTCACCCCTCCACTTT
J: TRBJ1-2; V: TRBV7-2; size: many; D: .; CDR3: CASSLSHGGRGYTF; DNA: TGTGCCAGCAGCTTAAGTCACGGGGGCAGGGGCTACACCTTC
J: TRBJ1-2; V: TRBV29-1; size: many; D: .; CDR3: CSEADANYGYTF; DNA: TGCAGCGAGGCGGACGCTAACTATGGCTACACCTTC
J: TRBJ2-7; V: TRBV29-1; size: .; D: .; CDR3: CSSDSFLYEQYF; DNA: TGCAGCTCGGACAGCTTCCTCTACGAGCAGTACTTC
J: TRBJ2-7; V: TRBV14; size: .; D: TRBD2; CDR3: CASSQPSGRTSSYEQYF; DNA: TGTGCCAGCAGCCAACCTAGCGGGAGAACGAGCTCCTACGAGCAGTACTTC
J: TRBJ1-2; V: TRBV24-1; size: many; D: .; CDR3: CATSDPSTGSYGYTF; DNA: TGTGCCACCAGTGACCCCTCTACAGGTTCCTATGGCTACACCTTC
J: TRBJ1-2; V: TRBV9; size: few; D: .; CDR3: CASSVEIRSEQYYGYTF; DNA: TGTGCCAGCAGCGTAGAGATAAGGTCCGAGCAGTACTATGGCTACACCTTC
J: TRBJ2-7; V: TRBV7-9; size: many; D: TRBD2; CDR3: CASSGTKYEQYF; DNA: TGTGCCAGCAGCGGGACTAAATACGAGCAGTACTTC
J: TRBJ1-2; V: TRBV20-1; size: .; D: TRBD1; CDR3: CSARSPGQARYGYTF; DNA: TGCAGTGCTAGAAGCCCGGGACAGGCCCGGTATGGCTACACCTTC
J: TRBJ2-3; V: TRBV20-1; size: .; D: .; CDR3: CSATRGVFTDTQYF; DNA: TGCAGTGCTACGAGGGGGGTTTTCACAGATACGCAGTATTTT
J: TRBJ2-5; V: TRBV6-5; size: .; D: TRBD1; CDR3: CASSYSGRRTGVGETQYF; DNA: TGTGCCAGCAGTTACTCGGGCAGGAGAACAGGGGTAGGGGAGACCCAGTACTTC
J: TRBJ2-7; V: TRBV7-4; size: many; D: TRBD1; CDR3: CASSTPGTGGSYEQYF; DNA: TGTGCCAGCAGCACCCCCGGGACAGGGGGGTCCTACGAGCAGTACTTC
J: TRBJ2-7; V: TRBV2; size: many; D: .; CDR3: CARSVGFGYEQYF; DNA: TGTGCCCGCTCGGTCGGATTCGGCTACGAGCAGTACTTC
J: TRBJ2-7; V: TRBV4-1; size: .; D: .; CDR3: CASSRQVWRTYEQYF; DNA: TGCGCCAGCAGCCGCCAGGTGTGGCGTACCTACGAGCAGTACTTC
J: TRBJ1-2; V: TRBV12-3/TRBV12-4; size: few; D: TRBD1; CDR3: CASSPTPGQDDGYTF; DNA: TGTGCCAGCAGTCCCACCCCAGGACAGGACGATGGCTACACCTTC
J: TRBJ1-6; V: TRBV2; size: few; D: .; CDR3: CASTPPDSTNSPLHF; DNA: TGTGCCAGCACCCCACCGGACAGCACGAATTCACCCCTCCACTTT
J: TRBJ2-6; V: TRBV10-3; size: .; D: .; CDR3: CAISPGDRANVLTF; DNA: TGTGCCATCAGCCCCGGGGACAGGGCCAACGTCCTGACTTTC
J: TRBJ1-5; V: TRBV12-3/TRBV12-4; size: many; D: .; CDR3: CASRLDRNQPQHF; DNA: TGTGCCAGCAGACTCGACAGAAATCAGCCCCAGCATTTT
J: TRBJ1-6; V: TRBV5-1; size: few; D: .; CDR3: CASSSGAQANSPLHF; DNA: TGCGCCAGCAGCTCCGGAGCTCAGGCGAATTCACCCCTCCACTTT
J: TRBJ2-7; V: TRBV7-9; size: .; D: .; CDR3: CASSQVAGSSYEQYF; DNA: TGTGCCAGCAGCCAAGTGGCCGGGAGTTCCTACGAGCAGTACTTC
J: TRBJ1-1; V: TRBV25-1; size: many; D: TRBD1; CDR3: CASSAYRGYWVYDTEAFF; DNA: TGTGCCAGCAGTGCTTACAGGGGGTACTGGGTTTACGACACTGAAGCTTTCTTT
J: TRBJ2-5; V: TRBV5-6; size: many; D: .; CDR3: CASSLSLEETQYF; DNA: TGTGCCAGCAGCTTGAGTTTGGAAGAGACCCAGTACTTC
J: TRBJ2-2; V: TRBV7-9; size: once; D: .; CDR3: CASSFSTGRASELFF; DNA: TGTGCCAGCAGCTTTAGCACAGGTCGGGCGAGTGAGCTGTTTTTT
J: TRBJ1-5; V: TRBV25-1; size: .; D: TRBD1; CDR3: CASKGQRFGPQHF; DNA: TGTGCCAGCAAGGGACAGCGTTTTGGGCCCCAGCATTTT
J: TRBJ1-1; V: TRBV10-2; size: .; D: .; CDR3: CASRFGLHRNTEAFF; DNA: TGCGCCAGCCGATTCGGACTCCATCGGAACACTGAAGCTTTCTTT
J: TRBJ1-1; V: TRBV19; size: .; D: .; CDR3: CASDLGARTEAFF; DNA: TGTGCCAGCGACCTGGGGGCGCGTACTGAAGCTTTCTTT
J: TRBJ1-4; V: TRBV4-1; size: .; D: .; CDR3: CASSQVGAPEKLFF; DNA: TGCGCCAGCAGCCAAGTTGGGGCACCTGAAAAACTGTTTTTT
J: TRBJ2-2; V: TRBV10-1; size: few; D: .; CDR3: CASSKISGELFF; DNA: TGCGCCAGCAGTAAGATCTCCGGGGAGCTGTTTTTT
J: TRBJ1-2; V: TRBV28; size: .; D: TRBD1; CDR3: CASSLPRQGYYGYTF; DNA: TGTGCCAGCAGTTTACCGAGACAGGGGTATTATGGCTACACCTTC
J: TRBJ2-7; V: TRBV20-1; size: few; D: .; CDR3: CSAATVSYEQYF; DNA: TGCAGTGCAGCGACGGTCTCCTACGAGCAGTACTTC